The rows below give T cell receptor beta chains drawn from one sample of a study of blood T cells in healthy people across ages. TCRdb analysed the 5' RACE reads with MiXCR anew, one entry per CDR3 protein. The profile shows 1,500,000 or so distinct CDR3 sequences, around 55% of them singletons. Sequences were obtained from blood. The receptors derive from a man aged 18 to 30 in good health. Each CDR3 is given with its conserved first and last residue.

TRBV6-2/TRBV6-3	TRBJ2-1	CASSYSGQGFF
TRBV29-1	TRBJ2-6	CSVSRGGSTSSGANVLTF
TRBV5-1	TRBJ1-2	CASGDRGRDGYTF
TRBV7-2	TRBJ2-7	CASSSPTGERVYEQYF
TRBV7-8	TRBJ2-5	CASSLRGTGDIQETQYF
TRBV7-9	TRBJ2-6	CASSFWESGANVLTF
TRBV12-3/TRBV12-4	TRBJ2-3	CASSFQTSATIDTQYF
TRBV20-1	TRBJ1-6	CSASWDRGSPLHF
TRBV7-9	TRBJ1-1	CASSAVVGNTEAFF
TRBV12-3/TRBV12-4	TRBJ1-5	CASRPQGGNQPQHF
TRBV10-3	TRBJ2-2	CAISESFPGSGYTGELFF
TRBV18	TRBJ2-4	CASSPTVEILAKNIQYF
TRBV5-6	TRBJ1-5	CASSLMGRQVDQPQHF
TRBV5-6	TRBJ2-3	CASSPGSGGSTDTQYF
TRBV4-1	TRBJ1-1	CASSQDMQGNTEAFF
TRBV25-1	TRBJ1-6	CASSVRQGNSPLHF
TRBV4-1	TRBJ2-7	CASSRGQGHYEQYF
TRBV6-6	TRBJ1-1	CASSSFLEAFF
TRBV28	TRBJ2-3	CASSSVVSGRTSTDTQYF
TRBV19	TRBJ1-2	CASSWGQGAAGGYTF
TRBV3-1	TRBJ2-7	CASGSGGEYEQYF
TRBV15	TRBJ1-5	CATSTPTGQGNQPQHF
TRBV29-1	TRBJ2-3	CSVVGLAGGDTQYF
TRBV24-1	TRBJ2-1	CATSRQYNEQFF
TRBV7-7	TRBJ2-7	CASSLFWGGETQYF
TRBV12-3/TRBV12-4	TRBJ2-1	CASNPIAGASNEQFF
TRBV18	TRBJ1-1	CASSPDTRRVYTEAFF
TRBV7-2	TRBJ1-5	CASSLDREVQPQHF